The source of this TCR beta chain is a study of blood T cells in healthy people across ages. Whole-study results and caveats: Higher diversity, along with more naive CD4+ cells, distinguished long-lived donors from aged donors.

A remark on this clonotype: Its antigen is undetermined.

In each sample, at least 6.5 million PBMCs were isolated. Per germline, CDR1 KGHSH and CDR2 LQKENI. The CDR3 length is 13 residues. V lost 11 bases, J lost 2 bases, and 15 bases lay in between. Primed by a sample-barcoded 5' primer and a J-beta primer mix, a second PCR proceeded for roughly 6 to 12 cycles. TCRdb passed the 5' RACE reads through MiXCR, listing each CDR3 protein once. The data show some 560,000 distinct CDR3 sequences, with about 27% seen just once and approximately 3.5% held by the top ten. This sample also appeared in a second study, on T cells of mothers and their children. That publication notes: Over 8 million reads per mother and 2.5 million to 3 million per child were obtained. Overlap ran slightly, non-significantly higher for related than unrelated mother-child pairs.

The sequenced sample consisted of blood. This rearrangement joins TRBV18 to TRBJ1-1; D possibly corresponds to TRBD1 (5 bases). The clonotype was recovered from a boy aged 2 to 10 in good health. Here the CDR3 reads CAATNGGNTEAFF. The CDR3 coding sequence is TGTGCCGCAACGAACGGGGGAAACACTGAAGCTTTCTTT.